The rows below give T cell receptor beta chains drawn from one sample of a study of blood T cell repertoires in COVID-19. The repertoire was sequenced with immunoSEQ multiplex PCR; TCRdb's copy has only in-frame clones and lacks some. The table has about 76,000 clones, 75% to 85% seen once. The source material was peripheral blood. Receptors were obtained from a human donor in a cohort sampled during active COVID-19. CDR3s include the opening cysteine and the closing phenylalanine or tryptophan. A D gene is named only where the DNA matches it firmly. A clone size is listed for some rows: how often the clone was seen (once, few, many), or a class if it is expanded.

v_gene: TRBV9; abundance: NA; j_gene: TRBJ2-3; d_gene: TRBD1; CDR3aa: CASGRTGRSDTQYF; CDR3nt: TGTGCCAGCGGGAGGACAGGGAGGTCAGATACGCAGTATTTT
v_gene: TRBV30; abundance: NA; j_gene: TRBJ1-2; d_gene: NA; CDR3aa: CAGPDRLGGYTF; CDR3nt: TGTGCCGGCCCGGACAGACTCGGTGGCTACACCTTC
v_gene: TRBV6-5; abundance: NA; j_gene: TRBJ1-3; d_gene: NA; CDR3aa: CASSSSWGGGNTIYF; CDR3nt: TGTGCCAGCAGTTCGAGCTGGGGGGGTGGAAACACCATATATTTT
v_gene: TRBV7-9; abundance: NA; j_gene: TRBJ2-3; d_gene: NA; CDR3aa: CASSARRDILFTDTQYF; CDR3nt: TGTGCCAGCAGCGCCCGCCGGGACATACTTTTCACAGATACGCAGTATTTT
v_gene: TRBV19; abundance: NA; j_gene: TRBJ1-5; d_gene: TRBD1; CDR3aa: CAGSQGQGRNQPQHF; CDR3nt: TGTGCCGGTTCTCAGGGACAGGGTAGGAATCAGCCCCAGCATTTT
v_gene: TRBV6-5; abundance: few; j_gene: TRBJ1-1; d_gene: TRBD1; CDR3aa: CASSRTGVASFEAFF; CDR3nt: TGTGCCAGCAGCCGGACAGGGGTTGCTAGCTTTGAAGCTTTCTTT
v_gene: TRBV5-4; abundance: few; j_gene: TRBJ1-1; d_gene: NA; CDR3aa: CASSFRIGTANTEAFF; CDR3nt: TGTGCCAGCAGCTTTAGGATTGGGACTGCGAACACTGAAGCTTTCTTT
v_gene: TRBV5-1; abundance: NA; j_gene: TRBJ1-3; d_gene: NA; CDR3aa: CASSSGQSSGNTIYF; CDR3nt: TGCGCCAGCAGCTCAGGACAGAGCTCTGGAAACACCATATATTTT
v_gene: TRBV10-2; abundance: NA; j_gene: TRBJ1-2; d_gene: NA; CDR3aa: CASNPRWGQTNYGYTF; CDR3nt: TGCGCCAGCAACCCTCGTTGGGGACAAACTAACTATGGCTACACCTTC
v_gene: TRBV2; abundance: NA; j_gene: TRBJ1-6; d_gene: TRBD1; CDR3aa: CASIATGGDFTNSPLHF; CDR3nt: TGTGCCAGCATTGCCACAGGGGGGGATTTTACGAATTCACCCCTCCACTTT
v_gene: TRBV9; abundance: NA; j_gene: TRBJ1-1; d_gene: TRBD1; CDR3aa: CASSVEDRGEAFF; CDR3nt: TGTGCCAGCAGCGTAGAAGACAGGGGTGAAGCTTTCTTT
v_gene: TRBV13; abundance: NA; j_gene: TRBJ1-4; d_gene: NA; CDR3aa: CASSLGGAENEKLFF; CDR3nt: TGTGCCAGCAGCCTAGGTGGTGCTGAGAATGAAAAACTGTTTTTT
v_gene: TRBV7-6; abundance: once; j_gene: TRBJ2-1; d_gene: NA; CDR3aa: CASSSGGDSYPSDEQFF; CDR3nt: TGTGCCAGCAGCTCGGGCGGGGATTCCTATCCCTCTGATGAGCAGTTCTTC
v_gene: TRBV9; abundance: few; j_gene: TRBJ2-3; d_gene: NA; CDR3aa: CASSVDGGGGDTQYF; CDR3nt: TGTGCCAGCAGCGTAGATGGGGGCGGAGGAGATACGCAGTATTTT
v_gene: TRBV10-3; abundance: NA; j_gene: TRBJ2-5; d_gene: NA; CDR3aa: CAISEGQLQETQYF; CDR3nt: TGTGCCATCAGTGAGGGGCAGCTCCAAGAGACCCAGTACTTC
v_gene: TRBV6-5; abundance: NA; j_gene: TRBJ2-3; d_gene: TRBD2; CDR3aa: CASSHSGGSDTQYF; CDR3nt: TGTGCCAGCAGCCACTCGGGAGGGTCAGATACGCAGTATTTT
v_gene: TRBV5-4; abundance: NA; j_gene: TRBJ2-5; d_gene: NA; CDR3aa: CASSLARGIQETQYF; CDR3nt: TGTGCCAGCAGCTTGGCGAGGGGGATCCAAGAGACCCAGTACTTC
v_gene: TRBV25-1; abundance: NA; j_gene: TRBJ1-2; d_gene: TRBD1; CDR3aa: CASSYKTGYGYTF; CDR3nt: TGTGCCAGCAGTTACAAGACAGGGTATGGCTACACCTTC
v_gene: TRBV10-1; abundance: NA; j_gene: TRBJ2-7; d_gene: TRBD1; CDR3aa: CASSGDTGGEQYF; CDR3nt: TGCGCCAGCAGTGGGGATACAGGGGGCGAGCAGTACTTC
v_gene: TRBV5-1; abundance: few; j_gene: TRBJ1-6; d_gene: TRBD1; CDR3aa: CASSTGQSDNSPLHF; CDR3nt: TGCGCCAGCAGCACGGGACAGTCTGACAATTCACCCCTCCACTTT
v_gene: TRBV7-8; abundance: NA; j_gene: TRBJ2-3; d_gene: TRBD1; CDR3aa: CASSSTGGRDTQYF; CDR3nt: TGTGCCAGCAGCTCGACAGGGGGCCGAGATACGCAGTATTTT
v_gene: TRBV27; abundance: once; j_gene: TRBJ1-6; d_gene: NA; CDR3aa: CASSFGGGNSPLHF; CDR3nt: TGTGCCAGCAGTTTCGGCGGGGGTAATTCACCCCTCCACTTT
v_gene: TRBV19; abundance: NA; j_gene: TRBJ1-4; d_gene: TRBD1; CDR3aa: CASSAAGGVGKLFF; CDR3nt: TGTGCCAGTAGTGCCGCAGGGGGAGTGGGAAAACTGTTTTTT
v_gene: TRBV6-2/TRBV6-3; abundance: NA; j_gene: TRBJ1-2; d_gene: TRBD1; CDR3aa: CASSYRGTGYNYGYTF; CDR3nt: TGTGCCAGCAGTTACCGAGGGACAGGGTATAACTATGGCTACACCTTC
v_gene: TRBV6-5; abundance: NA; j_gene: TRBJ2-7; d_gene: NA; CDR3aa: CASSRQSSYEQYF; CDR3nt: TGTGCCAGCAGTCGACAGAGCTCCTACGAGCAGTACTTC
v_gene: TRBV29-1; abundance: NA; j_gene: TRBJ1-4; d_gene: NA; CDR3aa: CSVEQEKLFF; CDR3nt: TGCAGCGTTGAACAGGAAAAACTGTTTTTT
v_gene: TRBV5-1; abundance: NA; j_gene: TRBJ2-3; d_gene: NA; CDR3aa: CASSFQGTDTQYF; CDR3nt: TGCGCCAGCAGCTTTCAGGGGACAGATACGCAGTATTTT
v_gene: TRBV7-3; abundance: NA; j_gene: TRBJ2-5; d_gene: NA; CDR3aa: CASSEEAGETQYF; CDR3nt: TGTGCCAGCAGCGAAGAGGCGGGAGAGACCCAGTACTTC
v_gene: TRBV18; abundance: few; j_gene: TRBJ1-6; d_gene: NA; CDR3aa: CASSNQAGASNSPLHF; CDR3nt: TGTGCCAGCTCAAACCAAGCAGGCGCGTCCAATTCACCCCTCCACTTT
v_gene: TRBV5-5; abundance: NA; j_gene: TRBJ1-5; d_gene: NA; CDR3aa: CASSLQGHSNQPQHF; CDR3nt: TGTGCCAGCAGCTTACAGGGCCATAGCAATCAGCCCCAGCATTTT
v_gene: TRBV18; abundance: NA; j_gene: TRBJ2-6; d_gene: NA; CDR3aa: CASSNQAGSGANVLTF; CDR3nt: TGTGCCAGCTCAAACCAGGCGGGTTCTGGGGCCAACGTCCTGACTTTC
v_gene: TRBV18; abundance: NA; j_gene: TRBJ1-1; d_gene: NA; CDR3aa: CASSPPQPLETEAFF; CDR3nt: TGTGCCAGCTCACCACCCCAACCCTTAGAGACTGAAGCTTTCTTT
v_gene: TRBV28; abundance: NA; j_gene: TRBJ1-5; d_gene: TRBD1; CDR3aa: CASTLGQGYQPQHF; CDR3nt: TGTGCCAGCACCCTCGGACAGGGCTATCAGCCCCAGCATTTT
v_gene: TRBV27; abundance: NA; j_gene: TRBJ2-6; d_gene: NA; CDR3aa: CASSLRSSGANVLTF; CDR3nt: TGTGCCAGCAGTTTACGCAGCTCTGGGGCCAACGTCCTGACTTTC